The 2 T cell receptor beta chains presented below share a single source sample, sequenced in a study of T cell repertoires in cytomegalovirus infection. No antigen has been identified for these receptors. TCRdb independently ran MiXCR on the reads; one entry per CDR3 protein. The sample lists under 150,000 distinct CDR3 sequences; more than 30% were seen once. The material sequenced was CD8+ T cells from cultured PBMCs, taken from culture after CMV antigen stimulation. Receptors originate from a human donor in good health (CMV status not recorded). Some clones in this sample may be carry-over from other donors' samples.

In its sample, this clonotype was seen once. V gene TRBV13 combines with J gene TRBJ2-1, with TRBD2 identical over 13 bases. Germline CDR1 and CDR2: PRHDT and FYEKMQ (reference sequence). The CDR3 loop spans 18 amino acids. The trim removed 6 bases at V and 8 bases at J, leaving 16 bases unmatched. For the CDR3, the DNA is TGTGCCAGCAGTTCCGAACTAGCGGGGGGGCTCGGGATGCATGAGCAGTTCTTC. The encoded protein is CASSSELAGGLGMHEQFF.

This clonotype was detected a few times. The chain joins TRBV7-9 to TRBJ2-5, with 14 bases lining up with TRBD2. V shed 3 bases and J 4 bases; nucleotides not matched to a gene: 4. The CDR3 has 16 residues. From germline, CDR1 is SEHNR and CDR2 FQNEAQ (reference sequence). The CDR3 spells CASSFGTSGGGETQYF. The CDR3 coding sequence is TGTGCCAGCAGCTTTGGGACTAGCGGGGGTGGAGAGACCCAGTACTTC.